This T cell receptor (beta chain) derives from a study of cytomegalovirus exposure and HLA in healthy donors. Trimming shortened V by 1 base and J by 7 bases, and 4 bases separated the two germline ends. In germline, CDR1 is SGHVS, CDR2 FNYEAQ. CDR3 length equals 12 residues. PCR was performed using 60 Vbeta and 13 Jbeta primers. Sequenced by immunoSEQ multiplex PCR; TCRdb stores in-frame clones only, minus some. The data show 100,000 to 150,000 clones, and the top ten clones hold around 2.9%. This sequence was found in a man aged 25 to 40 in good health and CMV-seronegative. Specimen: PBMCs. The chain is built from TRBV7-6 and TRBJ2-2; D is ambiguous. Here the CDR3 DNA reads TGTGCCAGCAGCTTAGGAGTCGGGGAGCTGTTTTTT. Its translation is CASSLGVGELFF.